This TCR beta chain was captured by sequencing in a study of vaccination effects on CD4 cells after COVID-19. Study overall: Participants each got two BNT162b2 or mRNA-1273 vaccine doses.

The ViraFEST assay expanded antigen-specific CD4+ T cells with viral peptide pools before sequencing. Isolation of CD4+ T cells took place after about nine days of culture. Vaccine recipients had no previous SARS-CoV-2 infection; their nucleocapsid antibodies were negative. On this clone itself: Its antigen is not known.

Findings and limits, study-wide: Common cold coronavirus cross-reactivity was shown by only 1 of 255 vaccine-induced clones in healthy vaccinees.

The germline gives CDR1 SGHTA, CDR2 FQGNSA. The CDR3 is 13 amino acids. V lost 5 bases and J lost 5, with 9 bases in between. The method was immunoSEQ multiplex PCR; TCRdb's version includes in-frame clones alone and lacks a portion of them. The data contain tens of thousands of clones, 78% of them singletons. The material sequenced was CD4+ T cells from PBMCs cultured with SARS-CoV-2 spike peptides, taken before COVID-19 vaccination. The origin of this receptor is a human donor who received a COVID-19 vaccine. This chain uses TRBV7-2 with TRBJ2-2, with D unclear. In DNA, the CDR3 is TGTGCCAGCAGCGGAGACCTAACCGGGGAGCTGTTTTTT. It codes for CASSGDLTGELFF.